Each of the 21 T cell receptor beta chains below was sequenced from the same sample in a study of blood T cell repertoires in COVID-19. The assay was immunoSEQ multiplex PCR, and TCRdb's table has in-frame clones only and misses some. The sample consists of roughly 280,000 clones, 70% to 90% of them appearing once. Input material: peripheral blood. The receptors derive from a man younger than 35 with active or convalescent COVID-19.

J is TRBJ2-3 and V is TRBV28; the D is unclear. This CDR3 region has 15 residues. CDR1 is MDHEN and CDR2 is SYDVKM in the germline V gene. V lost 0 bases to trimming and J lost 0 bases, with 7 bases between them. The DNA of the CDR3 is TGTGCCAGCAGTTTATGGGTGAGCAGCACAGATACGCAGTATTTT. This encodes CASSLWVSSTDTQYF.

This clone turned up a few times. The chain carries TRBV6-5 and TRBJ2-5, with D possibly matching TRBD1 (5 bases). This CDR3 is built from 14 residues. V shed 6 bases and J shed 5 bases, with 16 bases lying between them. Germline assignment: CDR1 MNHEY and CDR2 SVGAGI. The CDR3 DNA reads TGTGCCAGCAGGACCGACTCAGGGCGGGAGACCCAGTACTTC. This codes for CASRTDSGRETQYF.

J is TRBJ2-5 and V is TRBV5-1; D possibly corresponds to TRBD1 (5 bases). The germline V gene encodes CDR1 SGHRS and CDR2 YFSETQ. The length of the CDR3 is 16 residues. With 4 bases removed from V and 4 bases from J, the gap between germline ends came to 20 bases. DNA of the CDR3: TGCGCCAGCAGCCCCCTTAGGGGTGGGAATTCAGAGACCCAGTACTTC. Its protein is CASSPLRGGNSETQYF. Looking up the rest from reference TRBV5-1 and TRBJ2-5 gives the full variable domain: KAGVTQTPRYLIKTRGQQVTLSCSPISGHRSVSWYQQTPGQGLQFLFEYFSETQRNKGNFPGRFSGRQFSNSRSEMNVSTLELGDSALYLCASSPLRGGNSETQYFGPGTRLLVL.

The rearrangement links TRBV11-2 to TRBJ2-1; 7 bases agree with TRBD2. With 1 base clipped from V and 9 bases from J, the junction kept 3 bases outside the gene matches. The CDR3 extends over 13 amino acids. The germline V gene encodes CDR1 SGHAT and CDR2 FQNNGV. CDR3 sequence: CASSLVPGGEQFF. CDR3 in DNA: TGTGCCAGCAGCTTAGTCCCGGGAGGTGAGCAGTTCTTC.

This clone was seen more than once but under ten times. The V gene is TRBV6-5, the J gene TRBJ1-4, with unresolved D. The CDR3 has 14 residues. V lost 6 bases, J lost 7 bases, and 15 bases lay in between. Germline CDR1 reads MNHEY; CDR2 reads SVGAGI. CDR3 coding DNA: TGTGCCAGCAGGGCCCGGATTGCGGGTGAAAAACTGTTTTTT. It encodes CASRARIAGEKLFF.

The chain uses TRBV24-1 and TRBJ2-7; 8 nucleotides line up with TRBD1. Trimming cost V 5 bases and J 10 bases; bases outside gene matches: 9. The CDR3 contains 13 residues. Germline CDR1 KGHDR, CDR2 SFDVKD. The CDR3, as DNA: TGTGCCACCAGTGCTACAGGGGGATTGGACCAGTACTTC. It codes for CATSATGGLDQYF.

The chain couples TRBV4-3 to TRBJ2-1, with D possibly matching TRBD2 (5 bases). The CDR3 is made up of 14 amino acids. Trimming pared 4 bases from V and 2 bases from J, leaving 9 bases between. CDR1 is LGHNA, CDR2 YSLEER, per germline. The CDR3 spells CASSPSSAYNEQFF. The CDR3 bases are TGCGCCAGCAGCCCTAGTAGCGCCTACAATGAGCAGTTCTTC.

The chain carries TRBV19 and TRBJ1-5, with TRBD1 matching 7 bases. The length of the CDR3 is 15 residues. Losses at the gene ends were 5 bases for V and 0 bases for J; bases not matched to a gene: 4. Germline CDR1 reads LNHDA; CDR2 reads SQIVND (reference sequence). DNA for the CDR3: TGTGCCAGTAGTGTGGGACAGAGTAGCAATCAGCCCCAGCATTTT. Its translation: CASSVGQSSNQPQHF.

The rearrangement uses TRBV19 and TRBJ1-5, with D possibly TRBD1 on 5 matching bases. V was trimmed by 3 bases and J by 5 bases, leaving 14 bases between them. The CDR3 spans 15 residues. Looked up from germline, CDR1 is LNHDA and CDR2 is SQIVND (reference sequence). CDR3 amino acids: CASSIGGGDYQPQHF. The DNA of the CDR3 is TGTGCCAGTAGTATCGGTGGCGGGGACTATCAGCCCCAGCATTTT.

The chain uses TRBV24-1 and TRBJ2-7; 7 bases are a match to TRBD1. V trimming: 4 bases; J trimming: 2 bases; junction bases outside the gene matches: 4. CDR1 and CDR2 from the germline V gene are KGHDR and SFDVKD. There are 14 residues in the CDR3. The CDR3 nucleotides are TGTGCCACCAGTGACAGGGACAGACCCTACGAGCAGTACTTC. Its translation is CATSDRDRPYEQYF.

The chain employs TRBV7-2 and TRBJ2-1, with TRBD2 identical over 13 bases. Per the germline V gene, CDR1 is SGHTA and CDR2 is FQGNSA. Losses at the gene ends were 3 bases for V and 9 bases for J; bases not matched to a gene: 2. CDR3 length equals 14 residues. The CDR3 DNA follows: TGTGCCAGCAGCTTGACTAGCGGGAGGCGTGAGCAGTTCTTC. As protein: CASSLTSGRREQFF.

V is TRBV19 and J is TRBJ2-3, with D tentatively TRBD1 (6 bases). The V end was cut by 6 bases, the J end by 2 bases, with 15 bases between. The germline CDR1 and CDR2 sequences are LNHDA and SQIVND (reference sequence). The CDR3 sequence is 15 residues long. The CDR3 bases are TGTGCCAGTAGGGACAGAGGTATGTCCACAGATACGCAGTATTTT. It yields the protein CASRDRGMSTDTQYF.

The V gene is TRBV20-1, the J gene TRBJ2-3; 10 bases map to TRBD2. The CDR3 extends over 14 amino acids. Germline V gives CDR1 DFQATT, CDR2 SNEGSKA (reference sequence). Trimming at V came to 3 bases and at J to 4 bases, leaving 4 bases not matched to a gene. This chain's CDR3 is CSASSGGRADTQYF. As DNA, the CDR3 is TGCAGTGCTAGTAGCGGGGGGCGGGCAGATACGCAGTATTTT.

The sample holds one count of this clone. V gene TRBV5-1 combines with J gene TRBJ2-7, with D possibly matching TRBD1 (5 bases). CDR1 SGHRS and CDR2 YFSETQ come from the germline V gene. Trimming shortened V by 2 bases and J by 3 bases, and 12 bases separated the two germline ends. The CDR3 runs to 14 residues. The CDR3 reads CASSLDSYHYEQYF. The DNA for the CDR3 is TGCGCCAGCAGCTTAGACAGCTACCACTACGAGCAGTACTTC.

This sequence joins TRBV7-3 and TRBJ2-7; TRBD1 agrees at 9 bases. The junction had 8 bases not matched to a gene; V was cut back by 5 bases and J by 3 bases. The CDR3 consists of 15 residues. CDR1 is SGHTA and CDR2 is FQGTGA in the germline V gene. The CDR3 reads CASSLSGTGNYEQYF. The CDR3 nucleotides read TGTGCCAGCAGCCTATCCGGGACAGGGAACTACGAGCAGTACTTC.

This chain uses TRBV30 with TRBJ1-1; D call uncertain. Germline V gene sequence: CDR1 GTSNPN, CDR2 SVGIG (reference sequence). The CDR3 consists of 12 residues. V dropped 8 bases and J dropped 5 bases, with 15 bases sitting between them. This CDR3 is CAGLYGVTEAFF. The DNA of the CDR3 is TGTGCCGGGCTGTACGGGGTTACTGAAGCTTTCTTT.

The chain combines TRBV9 with TRBJ2-2; D is unclear. Germline V gene lookup returns CDR1 SGDLS and CDR2 YYNGEE. V dropped 0 bases and J dropped 2 bases, with 5 bases sitting between them. The CDR3 sequence is 14 residues long. DNA of the CDR3: TGTGCCAGCAGCGTAGAACAAAACACCGGGGAGCTGTTTTTT. Its translation is CASSVEQNTGELFF.

The gene calls are TRBV6-5 and TRBJ1-2; D perhaps matches TRBD1 (5 bases). Germline V lookup: CDR1 MNHEY, CDR2 SVGAGI. This CDR3 comprises 15 residues. The ends were cut back, 2 bases at V and 2 bases at J, with 12 bases in the middle. The DNA of the CDR3 is TGTGCCAGCAGTTACGTTGGGGGGTCAAACTATGGCTACACCTTC. Translation: CASSYVGGSNYGYTF.

The genes are TRBV3-1 (or the pseudogene TRBV3-2) and TRBJ2-1; D perhaps matches TRBD1 (5 bases). Trimming cost V 6 bases and J 2 bases, with 5 bases left between them. The CDR3 is made up of 12 amino acids. The germline V gene encodes CDR1 LGHDT and CDR2 YNNKEL (reference sequence). The CDR3: CASRGAYNEQFF. The CDR3, as DNA: TGTGCCAGCAGAGGGGCCTACAATGAGCAGTTCTTC.

The chain uses TRBV6-2 or TRBV6-3 and TRBJ1-1; a weak D match, TRBD1 (5 bases). The CDR3 consists of 15 residues. The V gene lost 6 bases and the J gene lost 4 bases, with 18 bases spanning the gap. Germline V gives CDR1 MNHEY, CDR2 SVGEGT. The CDR3 nucleotides are TGTGCCAGCAGCAACATCGGGGGTATGGGCACTGAAGCTTTCTTT. Translated: CASSNIGGMGTEAFF.

The J gene is TRBJ2-5, the V gene TRBV30; TRBD2 matches at 8 bases. Germline V lookup: CDR1 GTSNPN, CDR2 SVGIG (reference sequence). The CDR3 runs to 16 residues. After removal of 2 bases from V and 3 bases from J, the junction contained 11 bases not matched to a gene. Here the CDR3 DNA reads TGTGCCTGGAGTCTCCGGGGCAGCGGGGGAAAAGAGACCCAGTACTTC. It specifies CAWSLRGSGGKETQYF.